This entry is about one TCR beta chain. Sequenced by immunoSEQ multiplex PCR; TCRdb stores in-frame clones only, minus some. The table includes a few hundred thousand clones, roughly nine tenths detected once. The data stem from a study of blood T cell repertoires in COVID-19. Study summary: The United States, Italy and Spain were the sources of the acute and convalescent COVID-19 samples.

This CDR3 region has 18 residues. V lost 2 bases to trimming and J lost 8 bases; unmatched junction nucleotides: 10. Per the germline V gene, CDR1 is SGHTA and CDR2 is FQGNSA. The clonotype comes from a middle-aged woman who had been exposed to COVID-19. J is TRBJ2-1 and V is TRBV7-2; 15 bases map to TRBD2. Sequenced: PBMCs or T cells enriched from blood (not recorded which). CDR3 region: CASSLRAGLAGGFYEQFF. CDR3 nucleotides: TGTGCCAGCAGCTTAAGGGCGGGACTAGCGGGAGGCTTTTATGAGCAGTTCTTC.